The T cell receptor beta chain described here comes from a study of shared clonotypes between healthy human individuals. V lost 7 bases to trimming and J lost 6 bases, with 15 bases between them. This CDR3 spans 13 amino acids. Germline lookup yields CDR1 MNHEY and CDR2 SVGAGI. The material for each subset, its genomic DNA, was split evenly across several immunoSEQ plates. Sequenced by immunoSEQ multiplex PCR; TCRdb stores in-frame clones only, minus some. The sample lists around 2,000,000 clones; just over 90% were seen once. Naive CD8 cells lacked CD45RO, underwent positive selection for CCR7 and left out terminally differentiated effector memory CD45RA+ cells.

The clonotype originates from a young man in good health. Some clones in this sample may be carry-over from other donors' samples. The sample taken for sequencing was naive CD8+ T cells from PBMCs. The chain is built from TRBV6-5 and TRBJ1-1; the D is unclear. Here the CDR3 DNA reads TGTGCCAGCACCCCCGACTGGGGTGCTGAAGCTTTCTTT. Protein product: CASTPDWGAEAFF.